This section outlines one TCR beta chain sequence together with its context. TCRdb keeps only in-frame clones here, not all; method: immunoSEQ multiplex PCR. The sample records 130,000 to 150,000 clones, around 84% being singletons. The sample comes from a study of blood T cell repertoires in COVID-19. At the level of the study: Samples came from the United States, Italy and Spain, spanning acute and convalescent COVID-19. The cDNA or gDNA used as material had been derived from T cells, B-cell-depleted T cells, or PBMCs.

The CDR3 has 18 residues. The sequenced sample was peripheral blood. The clonotype comes from a man in his fifties or sixties with active or convalescent COVID-19. V is TRBV21-1 and J is TRBJ2-1; the table gives TRBD2 as D, unverified against the DNA. TRBV21-1 is labeled a pseudogene. The chain's CDR3 is CATKLQRGTSGVNNEQFF. The CDR3 nucleotides read TGTGCAACCAAGCTTCAGAGGGGGACTAGCGGGGTCAACAATGAGCAGTTCTTC.